What follows is one T cell receptor beta chain and its context. What it binds is unknown. Libraries were prepared by immunoSEQ multiplex PCR; TCRdb keeps only in-frame clonotypes and omits some of them. The sample gives roughly 70,000 clones, roughly two thirds of which show up once; around 5% is in the top ten. This entry comes from a study of vaccination effects on CD4 cells after COVID-19. Prior to sequencing, the ViraFEST assay stimulated PBMC with viral peptide pools, which expanded the antigen-specific CD4+ T cells. The culture ran for nine to ten days, and then CD4+ T cells were isolated. From March to December 2020, the person had a SARS-CoV-2 infection that was confirmed by PCR. Trimming removed 7 bases at V and 3 bases at J, with 12 bases between. CDR1 and CDR2 from the germline V gene are SNHLY and FYNNEI. There are 13 residues in the CDR3.

This clonotype was sampled from a human donor who had a prior SARS-CoV-2 infection. The chain couples TRBV2 to TRBJ1-1; no clear D gene. The starting material was CD4+ T cells from PBMCs cultured with HIV peptides, obtained before COVID-19 vaccination. Documented subset: HIV-1 Nef peptide pool negative control/reference culture. CDR3 DNA sequence: TGTGCCAGCAATGGGGAGGTGGACACTGAAGCTTTCTTT. Protein sequence: CASNGEVDTEAFF.